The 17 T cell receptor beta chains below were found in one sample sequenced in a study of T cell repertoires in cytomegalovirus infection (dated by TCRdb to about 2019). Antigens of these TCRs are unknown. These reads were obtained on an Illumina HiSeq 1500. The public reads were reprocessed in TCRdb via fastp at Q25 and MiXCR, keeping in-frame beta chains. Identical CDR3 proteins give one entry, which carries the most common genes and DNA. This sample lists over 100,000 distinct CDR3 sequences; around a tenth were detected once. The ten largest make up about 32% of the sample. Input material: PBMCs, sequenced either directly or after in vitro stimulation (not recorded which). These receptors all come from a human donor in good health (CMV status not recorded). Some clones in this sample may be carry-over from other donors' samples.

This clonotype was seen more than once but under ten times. DNA for the CDR3: TGCAGTGCTAGAGATGGTACTAGCGGAGAGACCCAGTACTTC. Encoded protein: CSARDGTSGETQYF. This chain joins TRBV20-1 and TRBJ2-5; 8 bases align to TRBD2. The CDR3 is 14 residues long. In germline, CDR1 is DFQATT, CDR2 SNEGSKA (reference sequence). Trimming removed 0 bases from V and 4 bases from J; junction bases left unmatched: 4.

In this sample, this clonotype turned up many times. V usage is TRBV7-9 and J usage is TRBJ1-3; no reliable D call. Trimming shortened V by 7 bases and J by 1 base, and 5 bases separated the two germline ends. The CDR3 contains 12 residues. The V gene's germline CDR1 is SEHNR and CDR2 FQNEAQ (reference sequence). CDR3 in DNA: TGTGCCAGCACCTTGTCTGGAAACACCATATATTTT. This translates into CASTLSGNTIYF. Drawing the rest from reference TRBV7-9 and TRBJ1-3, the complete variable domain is DTGVSQNPRHKITKRGQNVTFRCDPISEHNRLYWYRQTLGQGPEFLTYFQNEAQLEKSRLLSDRFSAERPKGSFSTLEIQRTEQGDSAMYLCASTLSGNTIYFGEGSWLTVV.

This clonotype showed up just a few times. CDR3 loop: CASSLKRGETQYF. CDR3 DNA: TGCGCCAGCAGCTTGAAGAGAGGAGAGACCCAGTACTTC. V is TRBV5-1 and J is TRBJ2-5; D remains unclear. The CDR3 contains 13 residues. Trimming removed 1 base at V and 4 bases at J, with 8 bases between. Germline assignment: CDR1 SGHRS and CDR2 YFSETQ. The full variable domain, in which reference TRBV5-1 and TRBJ2-5 provide the parts outside the CDR3, is KAGVTQTPRYLIKTRGQQVTLSCSPISGHRSVSWYQQTPGQGLQFLFEYFSETQRNKGNFPGRFSGRQFSNSRSEMNVSTLELGDSALYLCASSLKRGETQYFGPGTRLLVL.

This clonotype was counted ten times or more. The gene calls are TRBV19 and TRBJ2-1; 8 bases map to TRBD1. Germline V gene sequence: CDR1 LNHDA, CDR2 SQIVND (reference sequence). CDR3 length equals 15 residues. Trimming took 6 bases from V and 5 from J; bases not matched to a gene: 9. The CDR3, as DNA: TGTGCCAGTAGCCTCCGGGACAGGTCTAACAATGAGCAGTTCTTC. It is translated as CASSLRDRSNNEQFF.

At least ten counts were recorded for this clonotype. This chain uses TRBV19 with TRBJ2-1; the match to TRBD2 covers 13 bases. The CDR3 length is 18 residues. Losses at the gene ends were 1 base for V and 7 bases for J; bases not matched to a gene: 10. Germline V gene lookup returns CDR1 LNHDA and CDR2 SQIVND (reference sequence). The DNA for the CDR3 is TGTGCCAGTAGTATAGTCCCAAGGACTAGCGGGAGTTCAAATGAGCAGTTCTTC. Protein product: CASSIVPRTSGSSNEQFF.

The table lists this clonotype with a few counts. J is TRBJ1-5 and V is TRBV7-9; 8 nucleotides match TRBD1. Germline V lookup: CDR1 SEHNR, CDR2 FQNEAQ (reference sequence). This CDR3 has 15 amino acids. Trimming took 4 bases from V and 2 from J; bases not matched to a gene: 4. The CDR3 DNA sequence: TGTGCCAGCAGCTCGGACAGGGCCGGCAATCAGCCCCAGCATTTT. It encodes CASSSDRAGNQPQHF.

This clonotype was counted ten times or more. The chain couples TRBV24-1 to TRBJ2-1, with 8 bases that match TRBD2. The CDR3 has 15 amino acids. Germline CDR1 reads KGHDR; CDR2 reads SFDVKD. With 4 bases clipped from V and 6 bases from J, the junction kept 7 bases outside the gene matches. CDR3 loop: CATSDPGGEGNEQFF. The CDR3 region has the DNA TGTGCCACCAGTGACCCGGGGGGGGAGGGCAATGAGCAGTTCTTC.

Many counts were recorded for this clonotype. CDR3 DNA sequence: TGTGCCAGCAGCTTAACTGGGAGGACAGACCAAGAGACCCAGTACTTC. The encoded protein is CASSLTGRTDQETQYF. The chain carries TRBV7-3 and TRBJ2-5; D might be TRBD1 or TRBD2, each matching 6 bases. This CDR3 is built from 16 residues. CDR1 and CDR2 from the germline V gene are SGHTA and FQGTGA. Trimming cost V 0 bases and J 0 bases, with 11 bases left between them. The full variable domain, its missing parts supplied by reference TRBV7-3 and TRBJ2-5, is GAGVSQTPSNKVTEKGKYVELRCDPISGHTALYWYRQSLGQGPEFLIYFQGTGAADDSGLPNDRFFAVRPEGSVSTLKIQRTERGDSAVYLCASSLTGRTDQETQYFGPGTRLLVL.

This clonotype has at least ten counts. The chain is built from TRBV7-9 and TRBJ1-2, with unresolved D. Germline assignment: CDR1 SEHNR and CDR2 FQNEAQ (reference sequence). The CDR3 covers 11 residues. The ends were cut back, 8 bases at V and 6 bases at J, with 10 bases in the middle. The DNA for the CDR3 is TGTGCCAGCGGGGTATTGAATGGCTACACCTTC. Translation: CASGVLNGYTF.

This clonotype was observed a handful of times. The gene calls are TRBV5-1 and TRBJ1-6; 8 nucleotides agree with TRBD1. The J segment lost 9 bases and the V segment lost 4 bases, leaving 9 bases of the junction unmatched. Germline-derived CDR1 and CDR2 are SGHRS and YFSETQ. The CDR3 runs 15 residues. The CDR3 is CASSSTGTGVSPLHF. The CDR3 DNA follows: TGCGCCAGCAGCAGTACCGGGACAGGCGTTTCACCCCTCCACTTT.

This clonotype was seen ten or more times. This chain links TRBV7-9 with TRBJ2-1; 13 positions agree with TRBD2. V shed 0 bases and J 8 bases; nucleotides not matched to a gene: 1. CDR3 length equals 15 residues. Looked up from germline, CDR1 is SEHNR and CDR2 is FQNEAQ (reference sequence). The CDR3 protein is CASSLAGLAGYEQFF. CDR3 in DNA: TGTGCCAGCAGCTTAGCGGGACTAGCGGGATATGAGCAGTTCTTC.

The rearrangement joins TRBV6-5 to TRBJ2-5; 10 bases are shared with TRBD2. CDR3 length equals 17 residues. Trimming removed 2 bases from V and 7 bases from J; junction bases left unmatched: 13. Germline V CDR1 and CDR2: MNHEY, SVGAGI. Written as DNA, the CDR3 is TGTGCCAGCAGTTACCGAAGCGGGAGGGCCCTCGCGAGGACCCAGTACTTC. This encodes CASSYRSGRALARTQYF.

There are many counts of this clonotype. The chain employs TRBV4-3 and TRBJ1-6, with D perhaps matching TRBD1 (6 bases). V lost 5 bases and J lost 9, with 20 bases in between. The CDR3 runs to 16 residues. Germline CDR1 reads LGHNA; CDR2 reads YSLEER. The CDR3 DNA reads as TGCGCCAGCAGCGACCTAGGGGGGCCAATGGGTTCACCCCTCCACTTT. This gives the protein CASSDLGGPMGSPLHF.

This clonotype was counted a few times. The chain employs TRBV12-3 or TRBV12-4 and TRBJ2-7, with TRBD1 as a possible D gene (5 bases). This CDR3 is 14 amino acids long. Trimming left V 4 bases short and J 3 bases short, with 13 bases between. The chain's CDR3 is CASSWAVGDYEQYF. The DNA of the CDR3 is TGTGCCAGCAGTTGGGCCGTAGGGGACTACGAGCAGTACTTC.

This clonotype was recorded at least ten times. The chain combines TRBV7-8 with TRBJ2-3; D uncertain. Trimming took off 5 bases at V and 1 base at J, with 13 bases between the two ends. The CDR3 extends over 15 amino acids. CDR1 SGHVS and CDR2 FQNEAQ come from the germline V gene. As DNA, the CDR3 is TGTGCCAGCAGCCTCCCGCAGTGGGGCACAGATACGCAGTATTTT. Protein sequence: CASSLPQWGTDTQYF.

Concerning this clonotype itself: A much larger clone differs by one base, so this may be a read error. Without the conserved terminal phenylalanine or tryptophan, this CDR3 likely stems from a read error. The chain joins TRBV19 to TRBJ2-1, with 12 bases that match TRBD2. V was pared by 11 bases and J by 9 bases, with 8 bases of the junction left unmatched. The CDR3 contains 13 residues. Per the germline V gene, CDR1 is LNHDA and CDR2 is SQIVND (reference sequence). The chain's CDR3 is CAGASGRAGEQFS. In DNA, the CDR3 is TGTGCCGGGGCTAGCGGGAGGGCCGGTGAGCAGTTCTCC.

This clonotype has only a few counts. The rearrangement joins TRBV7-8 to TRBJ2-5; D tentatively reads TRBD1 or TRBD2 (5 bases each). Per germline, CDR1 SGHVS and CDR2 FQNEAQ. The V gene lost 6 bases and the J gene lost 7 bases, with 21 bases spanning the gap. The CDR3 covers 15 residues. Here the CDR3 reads CASRSAGTPPGTQYF. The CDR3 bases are TGTGCCAGCAGGAGTGCCGGGACGCCTCCGGGGACCCAGTACTTC.